The T cell receptor (beta chain) under discussion was sequenced for a study of shared clonotypes between healthy human individuals. This clone was seen only once. The antigen remains undetermined. Whole-study findings and limits: Naive subsets typically showed greater estimated richness than memory subsets.

Naive CD8 cells were CD45RO-negative, positively selected for CCR7, excluding terminally differentiated effector memory CD45RA+ cells. Germline CDR1 and CDR2: SGHTA and FQGTGA. The V gene end was trimmed by 4 bases and the J gene end by 4 bases; junction bases not matched to a gene: 11. The CDR3 has 17 amino acids. Deep was the level at which the assay was run. Clones were read by immunoSEQ multiplex PCR, and TCRdb kept only the in-frame ones, dropping some. The table has about 800,000 clones, about 97% seen once; the top ten hold under 0.3%. The sequence was collected from a man between 25 and 39 years old in good health. Sequenced input: naive CD8+ T cells sorted from blood. V and J are TRBV7-3 and TRBJ2-1; 9 bases map to TRBD2. The CDR3 nucleotides read TGTGCCAGCAGCTCTACGAGACTAGCGGTAATTTACAATGAGCAGTTCTTC. Translating gives CASSSTRLAVIYNEQFF.